This T cell receptor (beta chain) originates from a study of neurological immune-mediated disorders. Findings of the study overall: Whereas HTLV-1-associated myelopathy showed the most TCR clonal expansion, multiple sclerosis showed the least, with levels below those of healthy controls.

By 5'RACE with 10-nucleotide random UMIs, the cDNA was made. A single record per CDR3 protein comes from TCRdb applying MiXCR to the 5' RACE reads. The sample includes about 59,000 distinct CDR3 sequences, 24% of them seen just once. Comments on this clonotype: Its antigen is unknown. This sequence may be a read error, since a much larger clone differs from it by one base.

The germline V gene encodes CDR1 KGHSH and CDR2 LQKENI. The CDR3 length is 13 residues. Time point indicated: technical triplicate 2. Sequencing was done on a sample of PBMCs. This sequence was found in a man aged 60 to 69 with HTLV-1-associated myelopathy (HAM/TSP). J is TRBJ2-7 and V is TRBV18, with 8 bases matching TRBD2. The CDR3 bases are TGTGTCAGCTCACCAACAACTAGCGGCGAGCAGTACTTC. Its protein is CVSSPTTSGEQYF. Full variable domain (rest looked up from reference TRBV18 and TRBJ2-7): NAGVMQNPRHLVRRRGQEARLRCSPMKGHSHVYWYRQLPEEGLKFMVYLQKENIIDESGMPKERFSAEFPKEGPSILRIQQVVRGDSAAYFCVSSPTTSGEQYFGPGTRLTVT.